One sample yielded the 29 T cell receptor beta chains listed below, sequenced in a study of blood T cells in healthy people across ages. For the second PCR, which ran for roughly 6 to 11 cycles, a sample-barcoded 5' primer and a J-beta primer mix were used. TCRdb redid the calling of the 5' RACE reads with MiXCR, one entry per CDR3 protein. In the table there are about 570,000 distinct CDR3 sequences, 25% to 30% of which are singletons. Material for sequencing was blood. These receptors were collected from a woman aged 70-85 years in good health.

The chain combines TRBV7-2 with TRBJ2-1, with unresolved D. This CDR3 contains 14 residues. V lost 5 bases and J lost 7, with 15 bases in between. Germline CDR1 reads SGHTA; CDR2 reads FQGNSA. The CDR3 protein is CASSTSRFGNEQFF. The CDR3 DNA reads as TGTGCCAGCAGCACGTCTAGATTTGGGAATGAGCAGTTCTTC.

The chain uses TRBV6-5 and TRBJ2-4, with 8 bases identical to TRBD2. Germline V gene data show CDR1 as MNHEY and CDR2 as SVGAGI. This CDR3 is 15 amino acids long. Trimming cost V 6 bases and J 0 bases; bases outside gene matches: 4. The CDR3, as DNA: TGTGCCAGCAGGCCCACTAGCGGAGCCAAAAACATTCAGTACTTC. Translated: CASRPTSGAKNIQYF.

This clonotype has just a few counts. This sequence joins TRBV7-3 and TRBJ2-3; tentative D call: TRBD2 (6 bases). CDR3 length: 12 amino acids. V was clipped by 5 bases and J by 6 bases, with 9 bases between them. Per the germline V gene, CDR1 is SGHTA and CDR2 is FQGTGA. The CDR3 nucleotides read TGTGCCAGCAGCACAGCGGGTGATACGCAGTATTTT. Amino acid sequence: CASSTAGDTQYF. Complete variable domain (other parts from reference TRBV7-3 and TRBJ2-3): GAGVSQTPSNKVTEKGKYVELRCDPISGHTALYWYRQSLGQGPEFLIYFQGTGAADDSGLPNDRFFAVRPEGSVSTLKIQRTERGDSAVYLCASSTAGDTQYFGPGTRLTVL.

The genes are TRBV2 and TRBJ1-2, with unresolved D. CDR1 SNHLY and CDR2 FYNNEI come from the germline V gene. The CDR3 sequence is 13 residues long. The germline V and J ends were trimmed by 7 bases and 4 bases, with 13 bases remaining between them. The CDR3 sequence is CASTLSSTYGYTF. CDR3 coding DNA: TGTGCCAGCACCCTCTCCTCGACCTATGGCTACACCTTC.

The chain employs TRBV5-1 and TRBJ2-7, with a weak D call TRBD1 (5 bases). In germline, CDR1 is SGHRS, CDR2 YFSETQ. The CDR3 extends over 15 amino acids. Trimming took off 4 bases at V and 7 bases at J, with 21 bases between the two ends. Here the CDR3 reads CASSPQSGPPGEQYF. Written as DNA, the CDR3 is TGCGCCAGCAGCCCCCAGTCCGGGCCCCCAGGGGAGCAGTACTTC.

The chain links TRBV7-2 to TRBJ2-1, with a possible D match to TRBD1 (5 bases). Germline V gene lookup returns CDR1 SGHTA and CDR2 FQGNSA. Between the trimmed V and J ends, which lost 5 bases and 9 bases, there was a span of 11 bases. The CDR3 is made up of 12 amino acids. The CDR3 DNA follows: TGTGCCAGCAGCCCCCGACAGCCTGAGCAGTTCTTC. Amino acids: CASSPRQPEQFF.

A single count supports this clonotype. The rearrangement joins TRBV12-5 to TRBJ2-7, with 11 nucleotides matching TRBD2. The germline gives CDR1 LGHNT, CDR2 FRNRAP. This CDR3 has 15 amino acids. J lost 1 base, V lost 6 bases, and 5 bases had no gene match. CDR3 loop: CASGRGTSGSYEQYF. The DNA of the CDR3 is TGTGCTAGTGGGCGCGGGACTAGCGGTTCCTACGAGCAGTACTTC.

With regard to this clonotype: Compared with germline, one end of the junction differs, possibly owing to a read error. V gene TRBV11-3 combines with J gene TRBJ2-1, with TRBD2 identical over 14 bases. The germline CDR1 and CDR2 sequences are SGHNT and YENEEA. The CDR3 is 15 residues long. The CDR3, as DNA: TGTGCCAGCAGCTCGGGACTAGCGGGGGAAGAGACCCAGTCCTTC. It is translated as CASSSGLAGEETQSF. The full variable domain, its missing parts supplied by reference TRBV11-3 and TRBJ2-1, is EAGVVQSPRYKIIEKKQPVAFWCNPISGHNTLYWYLQNLGQGPELLIRYENEEAVDDSQLPKDRFSAERLKGVDSTLKIQPAELGDSAVYLCASSSGLAGEETQSFGPGTRLTVL.

This clonotype turned up a few times. This CDR3 reads CSARVWDRSTDTQYF. As DNA, the CDR3 is TGCAGTGCTAGAGTATGGGATCGCTCCACAGATACGCAGTATTTT. J is TRBJ2-3 and V is TRBV20-1; D is ambiguous. Germline values: CDR1 DFQATT, CDR2 SNEGSKA (reference sequence). The CDR3 is made up of 15 amino acids. V was cut by 1 base and J by 2 bases, with 13 bases left in between.

This clonotype was detected many times. This chain uses TRBV7-2 with TRBJ1-2; 7 bases are a match to TRBD1. CDR3 size: 15 residues. J gave up 2 bases and V 5 bases, and 8 bases lay outside the gene matches. Germline V gene data show CDR1 as SGHTA and CDR2 as FQGNSA. The CDR3 reads CASSRDRAQNYGYTF. Written as DNA, the CDR3 is TGTGCCAGCAGCCGCGACAGGGCGCAAAACTATGGCTACACCTTC.

This chain uses TRBV6-2 or TRBV6-3 with TRBJ2-7; TRBD2 agrees at 11 bases. V lost 6 bases to trimming and J lost 0 bases; unmatched junction nucleotides: 7. The CDR3 is made up of 16 amino acids. The germline V gene has CDR1 MNHEY and CDR2 SVGEGT. CDR3 nucleotide sequence: TGTGCCAGCAGACGCTTGACTAGCGGGGTCTCCTACGAGCAGTACTTC. Translation: CASRRLTSGVSYEQYF.

This clonotype was detected a few times. No conserved phenylalanine or tryptophan ends this CDR3, so it is likely a read error. The chain recombines TRBV5-1 with TRBJ2-5; D remains unclear. Trimming removed 4 bases from V and 5 bases from J, with 9 bases in between. The V gene's germline CDR1 is SGHRS and CDR2 YFSETQ. The CDR3 contains 12 residues. The CDR3 sequence: CASSLSWETQYL. The DNA of the CDR3 is TGCGCCAGCAGCCTCAGTTGGGAGACCCAGTACCTC.

The chain joins TRBV11-2 to TRBJ2-5; D is ambiguous. Trimming cost V 3 bases and J 5 bases, with 13 bases left between them. The germline V gene encodes CDR1 SGHAT and CDR2 FQNNGV. The CDR3 contains 14 residues. CDR3 region: CASSFMDWSETQYF. CDR3 coding DNA: TGTGCCAGCAGCTTCATGGATTGGTCGGAGACCCAGTACTTC. Full variable domain (outside the CDR3, taken from reference TRBV11-2 and TRBJ2-5): EAGVAQSPRYKIIEKRQSVAFWCNPISGHATLYWYQQILGQGPKLLIQFQNNGVVDDSQLPKDRFSAERLKGVDSTLKIQPAKLEDSAVYLCASSFMDWSETQYFGPGTRLLVL.

CDR3 bases: TGCAGTGCCGGGGGACTGGGAGAGACCCAGTACTTC. The encoded protein is CSAGGLGETQYF. This chain connects TRBV20-1 to TRBJ2-5; TRBD2 might be the D (6 bases). Trimming took off 6 bases at V and 4 bases at J, with 12 bases between the two ends. Per germline, CDR1 DFQATT and CDR2 SNEGSKA (reference sequence). This CDR3 contains 12 residues.

This rearrangement joins TRBV20-1 to TRBJ1-5; 9 bases align to TRBD1. Germline CDR1 DFQATT, CDR2 SNEGSKA (reference sequence). V gave up 5 bases and J gave up 0 bases; unmatched junction bases: 8. CDR3 length: 16 amino acids. The CDR3, as DNA: TGCAGTGCTCGGCGCCGGACAGGGGTTAGCAATCAGCCCCAGCATTTT. Translation: CSARRRTGVSNQPQHF.

The chain has TRBV10-2 and TRBJ2-7; weak D call: TRBD1 (6 bases). The germline CDR1 and CDR2 sequences are WSHSY and SAAADI. The CDR3 extends over 13 amino acids. With 2 bases removed from V and 7 bases from J, the gap between germline ends came to 12 bases. The chain's CDR3 is CASSEPGVREQYF. The CDR3 DNA is TGCGCCAGCAGTGAGCCAGGGGTCCGGGAGCAGTACTTC.

Only a few counts were recorded for this clonotype. The chain uses TRBV10-3 and TRBJ2-7; D is unclear. Germline V lookup: CDR1 ENHRY, CDR2 SYGVKD. The length of the CDR3 is 12 residues. The V gene lost 3 bases and the J gene lost 2 bases, with 5 bases spanning the gap. The chain's CDR3 is CAISEAPYEQYF. In DNA, the CDR3 is TGTGCCATCAGTGAAGCCCCCTACGAGCAGTACTTC.

In this sample, this clonotype turned up a few times. The J gene is TRBJ2-1, the V gene TRBV12-3 or TRBV12-4; no definite D call. This CDR3 is 12 amino acids long. Trimming cost V 7 bases and J 5 bases, with 9 bases left between them. The CDR3 reads CASTRNDNEQFF. The CDR3 DNA reads as TGTGCCAGCACTCGGAACGACAATGAGCAGTTCTTC.

This clonotype has more than one count but fewer than ten. This chain joins TRBV7-8 and TRBJ1-5, with D tentatively TRBD1 (6 bases). Trimming took 1 base from V and 1 from J, leaving 14 bases between them. Germline-derived CDR1 and CDR2 are SGHVS and FQNEAQ. The CDR3 contains 17 residues. CDR3 nucleotide sequence: TGTGCCAGCAGCTTAGTTGGGGGGCTCGAGAGCAATCAGCCCCAGCATTTT. It specifies CASSLVGGLESNQPQHF.

The chain combines TRBV9 with TRBJ2-1; D is perhaps TRBD2 (5 bases). The germline V gene has CDR1 SGDLS and CDR2 YYNGEE. The V end was cut by 7 bases, the J end by 8 bases, with 19 bases between. The CDR3 spans 14 residues. This CDR3 is CASGTGIRIDEQFF. Written as DNA, the CDR3 is TGTGCCAGCGGCACCGGGATCAGGATCGATGAGCAGTTCTTC.

This chain uses TRBV7-2 with TRBJ1-1; the D gene is possibly TRBD1 (5 bases). Per germline, CDR1 SGHTA and CDR2 FQGNSA. V lost 3 bases, J lost 0 bases, and 14 bases lay in between. The CDR3 has 16 amino acids. The CDR3 sequence: CASSFRQTVMNTEAFF. In nucleotides, the CDR3 is TGTGCCAGCAGCTTTAGACAGACAGTCATGAACACTGAAGCTTTCTTT.

This clonotype was counted between two and nine times. The rearrangement uses TRBV7-2 and TRBJ2-5, with 12 bases that match TRBD2. Germline values: CDR1 SGHTA, CDR2 FQGNSA. The CDR3 sequence is 16 residues long. J gave up 6 bases and V 1 base, and 6 bases lay outside the gene matches. Here the CDR3 DNA reads TGTGCCAGCAGCTTAGGGGCTAGCGGGGGGGCAAAGACCCAGTACTTC. Its translation is CASSLGASGGAKTQYF.

This clonotype was found many times. The V call is TRBV29-1, the J call TRBJ2-7, with a possible D match to TRBD1 (5 bases). V shed 6 bases and J shed 0 bases, with 9 bases lying between them. The CDR3 sequence is 12 residues long. The V gene's germline CDR1 is SQVTM and CDR2 ANQGSEA. The CDR3 DNA reads TGCAGCGTCCGCAGGGACTCCTACGAGCAGTACTTC. Its translation is CSVRRDSYEQYF.

The V call is TRBV12-3 or TRBV12-4, the J call TRBJ1-1, with TRBD1 matching 8 bases. There are 16 residues in the CDR3. J gave up 11 bases and V 4 bases, and 18 bases lay outside the gene matches. The DNA of the CDR3 is TGTGCCAGCAGTTGGGGGGAGGGATACGGCAACAGGGGGGCTTTCTTT. It is translated as CASSWGEGYGNRGAFF.

The V and J genes are TRBV4-3 and TRBJ1-4; no clear D gene. CDR1 is LGHNA and CDR2 is YSLEER in the germline V gene. Trimming left V 4 bases short and J 2 bases short, with 14 bases between. The CDR3 runs 16 residues. The CDR3 bases are TGCGCCAGCAGCCGTTCACGTGGGAGGACTAATGAAAAACTGTTTTTT. It yields the protein CASSRSRGRTNEKLFF.

This clonotype was found a few times. J is TRBJ2-1 and V is TRBV6-5; TRBD1 or TRBD2 may be the D gene (5 bases each). The J call may be faulty, since TRBJ2-5 better matches the DNA end. Per the germline V gene, CDR1 is MNHEY and CDR2 is SVGAGI. This CDR3 has 13 residues. The CDR3 sequence is CASRRTGAGTQYF. CDR3 DNA sequence: TGTGCCAGCAGACGGACCGGGGCGGGGACCCAGTACTTC.

The chain recombines TRBV27 with TRBJ1-1; weak D call: TRBD1 (6 bases). Germline CDR1 is MNHEY and CDR2 is SMNVEV (reference sequence). The CDR3 is made up of 13 amino acids. Trimming stripped 10 bases from V and 0 bases from J, with 12 bases between. The CDR3 protein is CANRQVMNTEAFF. The DNA for the CDR3 is TGTGCCAACCGACAGGTCATGAACACTGAAGCTTTCTTT.

The chain uses TRBV27 and TRBJ2-5; 7 bases agree with TRBD1. V was pared by 5 bases and J by 4 bases, with 10 bases of the junction left unmatched. Germline CDR1 is MNHEY and CDR2 is SMNVEV (reference sequence). CDR3 length: 15 residues. The DNA for the CDR3 is TGTGCCAGCAGTACGACAGGGTCCGCCCGAGAGACCCAGTACTTC. It is translated as CASSTTGSARETQYF.

The CDR3 bases are TGTGCCAGCAGTTACGAGAGTACCTCACTATATTCACCCCTCCACTTT. Translated, it gives CASSYESTSLYSPLHF. The rearrangement joins TRBV6-5 to TRBJ1-6; D gene ambiguous. V lost 2 bases and J lost 8, with 16 bases in between. The CDR3 contains 16 residues. Germline-derived CDR1 and CDR2 are MNHEY and SVGAGI.